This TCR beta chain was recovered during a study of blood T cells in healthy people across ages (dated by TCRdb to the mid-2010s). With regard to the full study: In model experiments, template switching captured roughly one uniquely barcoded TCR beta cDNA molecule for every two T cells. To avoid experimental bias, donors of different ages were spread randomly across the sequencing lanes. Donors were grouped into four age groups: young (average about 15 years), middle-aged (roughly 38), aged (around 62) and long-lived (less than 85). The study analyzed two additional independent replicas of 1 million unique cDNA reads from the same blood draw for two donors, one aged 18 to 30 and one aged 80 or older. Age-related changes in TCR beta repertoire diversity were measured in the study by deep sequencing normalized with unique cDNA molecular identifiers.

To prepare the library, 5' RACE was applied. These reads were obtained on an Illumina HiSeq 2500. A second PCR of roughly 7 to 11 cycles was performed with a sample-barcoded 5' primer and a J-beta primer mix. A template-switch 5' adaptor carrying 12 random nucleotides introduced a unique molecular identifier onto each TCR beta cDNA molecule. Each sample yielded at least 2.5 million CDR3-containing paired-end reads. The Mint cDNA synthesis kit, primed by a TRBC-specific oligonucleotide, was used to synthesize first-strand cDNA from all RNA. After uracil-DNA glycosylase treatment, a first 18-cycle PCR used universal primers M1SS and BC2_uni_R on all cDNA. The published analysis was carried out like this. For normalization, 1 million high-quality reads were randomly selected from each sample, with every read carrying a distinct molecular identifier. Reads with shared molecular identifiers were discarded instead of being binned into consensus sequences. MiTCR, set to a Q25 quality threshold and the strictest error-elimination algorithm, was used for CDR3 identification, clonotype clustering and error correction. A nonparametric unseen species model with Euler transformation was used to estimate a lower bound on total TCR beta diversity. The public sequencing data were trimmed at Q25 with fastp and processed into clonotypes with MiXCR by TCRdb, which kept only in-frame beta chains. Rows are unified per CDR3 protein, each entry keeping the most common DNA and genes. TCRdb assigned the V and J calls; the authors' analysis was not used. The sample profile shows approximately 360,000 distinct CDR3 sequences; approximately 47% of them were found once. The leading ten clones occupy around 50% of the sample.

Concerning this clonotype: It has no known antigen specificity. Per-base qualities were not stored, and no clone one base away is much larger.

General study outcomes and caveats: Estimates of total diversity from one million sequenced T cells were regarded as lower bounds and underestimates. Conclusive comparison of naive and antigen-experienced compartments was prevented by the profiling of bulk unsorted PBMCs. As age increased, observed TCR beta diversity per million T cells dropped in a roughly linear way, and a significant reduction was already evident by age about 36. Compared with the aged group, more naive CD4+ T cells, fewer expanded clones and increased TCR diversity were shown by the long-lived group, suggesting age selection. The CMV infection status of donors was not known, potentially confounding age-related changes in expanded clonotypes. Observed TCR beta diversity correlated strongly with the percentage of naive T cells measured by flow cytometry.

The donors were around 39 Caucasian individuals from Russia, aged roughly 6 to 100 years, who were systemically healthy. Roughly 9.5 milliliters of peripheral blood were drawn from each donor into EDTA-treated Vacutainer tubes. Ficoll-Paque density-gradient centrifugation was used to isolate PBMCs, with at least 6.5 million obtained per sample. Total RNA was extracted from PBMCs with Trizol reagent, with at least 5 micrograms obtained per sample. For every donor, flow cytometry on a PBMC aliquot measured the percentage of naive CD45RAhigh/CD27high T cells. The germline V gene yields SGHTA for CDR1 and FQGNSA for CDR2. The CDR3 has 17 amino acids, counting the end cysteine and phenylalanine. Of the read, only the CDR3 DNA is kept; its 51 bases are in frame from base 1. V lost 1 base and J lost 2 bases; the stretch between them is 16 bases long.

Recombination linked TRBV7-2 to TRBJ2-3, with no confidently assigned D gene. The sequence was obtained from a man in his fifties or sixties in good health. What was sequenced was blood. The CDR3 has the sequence CASSLVWQPTLTDTQYF. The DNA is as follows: TGTGCCAGCAGCTTAGTCTGGCAGCCCACTCTCACAGATACGCAGTATTTT.